This entry lists 22 T cell receptor beta chains sequenced from one sample in a study of tumor and adjacent non-tumor tissue in lung cancer. The library came from three nested PCR rounds adapted from ARM-PCR protocols. TCRdb used MiXCR to reprocess the multiplex PCR reads, holding one entry per CDR3 protein. The table includes some 100,000 distinct CDR3 sequences, about 61% detected once. No cell sorting was done before RNA was extracted from the tissue. This non-tumor lung sample came from over 3 cm beyond the tumor edge. The material sequenced was distant non-tumor lung tissue. The receptors shown here come from a man in his sixties with non-small cell lung cancer.

V and J are TRBV6-5 and TRBJ1-6; 9 positions match TRBD1. The CDR3 runs to 13 residues. Germline loops: CDR1 MNHEY, CDR2 SVGAGI. V was pared by 10 bases and J by 9 bases, with 7 bases of the junction left unmatched. The CDR3 DNA reads as TGTGCCAACAGGGGACAGGGTAGTTCACCCCTCCACTTT. Amino acids: CANRGQGSSPLHF.

This chain joins TRBV20-1 and TRBJ2-7, with a weak D call TRBD2 (6 bases). The CDR3 is 12 residues long. The germline V gene has CDR1 DFQATT and CDR2 SNEGSKA (reference sequence). The V end was cut by 3 bases, the J end by 8 bases, with 14 bases between. The CDR3 bases are TGCAGTGCTAGCCTGGGCGGGAACAAGCAGTACTTC. Amino acids: CSASLGGNKQYF.

Comments on this clonotype: Compared with germline, one end of the junction differs, possibly owing to a read error. V is TRBV12-3 or TRBV12-4 and J is TRBJ2-3; D gene ambiguous. The CDR3 spans 13 residues. DNA of the CDR3: TGTACCAGCAGTGCGAGACTCACAGATACGCAGTATTTT. Translated: CTSSARLTDTQYF.

Of note for this clonotype: This may arise from a read error, as a much more abundant clone is one base away. J is TRBJ2-3 and V is TRBV28; possibly TRBD2 for D (5 bases). Trimming removed 8 bases from V and 8 bases from J, with 29 bases in between. This CDR3 has 17 amino acids. The V gene's germline CDR1 is MDHEN and CDR2 SYDVKM. The CDR3 here is CASGSSTWAVGLGTQYF. CDR3 nucleotide sequence: TGTGCCAGCGGTTCTTCGACATGGGCTGTAGGACTTGGTACGCAGTATTTT.

The rearrangement links TRBV29-1 to TRBJ1-1; D gene uncertain. The CDR3 loop spans 11 amino acids. Germline V lookup: CDR1 SQVTM, CDR2 ANQGSEA. V gave up 8 bases and J gave up 11 bases, with 18 bases separating them. CDR3 in DNA: TGCAGCATTGTCGGCCAGCCGGCGGCTTTCTTT. Residues: CSIVGQPAAFF.

V usage is TRBV11-1 and J usage is TRBJ2-1, with D perhaps matching TRBD1 or TRBD2 (5 bases each). Germline CDR1 reads SGHAT; CDR2 reads FQDESV (reference sequence). The CDR3 spans 13 residues. The CDR3 loop reads CVSSLVGVHEQFF. The CDR3 coding sequence is TGTGTCAGTAGCTTAGTGGGGGTTCATGAGCAGTTCTTC.

This clonotype has a count of ten or more. The genes are TRBV7-8 and TRBJ2-7, with 7 bases identical to TRBD2. The CDR3 has 15 amino acids. Germline V CDR1 and CDR2: SGHVS, FQNEAQ. V lost 7 bases, J lost 3 bases, and 12 bases stayed unmatched. CDR3 in amino acids: CASKAGTSENYEQYF. In DNA, the CDR3 is TGTGCCAGCAAGGCCGGAACTAGCGAAAACTACGAGCAGTACTTC.

A note on this clonotype: This CDR3 is missing its conserved last phenylalanine or tryptophan, likely due to a read error. The DNA is left out, because the CDR3 cannot be placed on it with certainty; the CDR3 is given as TCRdb lists it. V gene TRBV12-3 or TRBV12-4 combines with J gene TRBJ2-2; whether TRBD1, the table's D call, matches the DNA was not checked. The CDR3 has 14 residues if both end residues are counted. This CDR3 reads CASSLGGAAGELLL.

Of note for this clonotype: Relative to the germline gene, one junction end is altered; a read error may explain this. V usage is TRBV29-1 and J usage is TRBJ2-2; tentative D call: TRBD2 (5 bases). Germline assignment: CDR1 SQVTM and CDR2 ANQGSEA. This CDR3 has 15 residues. For the CDR3, the DNA is TGCACCGTTCGACACGACACCTCAGACACCGGGGAGCTGCTTTTT. Encoded protein: CTVRHDTSDTGELLF.

This clonotype was seen repeatedly, ten times or more. The chain is built from TRBV5-5 and TRBJ1-6; 7 bases are a match to TRBD1. The CDR3 covers 15 residues. The germline CDR1 and CDR2 sequences are SGHKS and YYEKEE (reference sequence). The V and J ends lost 4 bases and 6 bases, in that order; junction bases with no gene match: 7. The CDR3 here is CASSLRQGPNSPLHF. DNA of the CDR3: TGTGCCAGCAGCCTTAGACAGGGACCTAATTCACCCCTCCACTTT. The complete variable domain, with remaining parts taken from reference TRBV5-5 and TRBJ1-6, reads DAGVTQSPTHLIKTRGQQVTLRCSPISGHKSVSWYQQVLGQGPQFIFQYYEKEERGRGNFPDRFSARQFPNYSSELNVNALLLGDSALYLCASSLRQGPNSPLHFGNGTRLTVT.

A remark on this clonotype: An end of the junction does not agree with germline; a read error may underlie this. The rearrangement joins TRBV11-2 to TRBJ2-7; TRBD2 aligns across 12 bases. The CDR3 contains 15 residues. Germline CDR1 SGHAT, CDR2 FQNNGV. The CDR3 DNA follows: TGTGCCAGCAGCCCCGGACTAGCGGGAATCTACAAGCAGTACTTC. Protein sequence: CASSPGLAGIYKQYF.

Of note for this clonotype: The junction shows a germline mismatch at one end, possibly a read error. The V gene is TRBV6-5, the J gene TRBJ1-4, with 7 bases aligning to TRBD1. Per the germline V gene, CDR1 is MNHEY and CDR2 is SVGAGI. CDR3 length: 15 residues. CDR3 coding DNA: TGTGCCAGCAGTTACGCCGTGACAGGGAATGAAAAACTTTTTTTT. It yields the protein CASSYAVTGNEKLFF.

This clonotype has more than one count but fewer than ten. A read error may explain this, as a much larger clone is one base away. This chain links TRBV4-3 with TRBJ2-7; D is uncertain. Germline V CDR1 and CDR2: LGHNA, YSLEER. This CDR3 contains 15 residues. CDR3 DNA: TGCGCCAGCAGCCAAGAGGCTCAGGTATCCTGCGAGCAGTACTTC. Translating gives CASSQEAQVSCEQYF.

The chain joins TRBV20-1 to TRBJ2-7; TRBD1 agrees at 10 bases. Per the germline V gene, CDR1 is DFQATT and CDR2 is SNEGSKA (reference sequence). The CDR3 is 13 amino acids. J was trimmed by 3 bases and V by 3 bases; bases with no gene match: 2. CDR3 nucleotides: TGCAGTGCTAGTCGGGACAGGGGCTACGAGCAGTACTTC. It specifies CSASRDRGYEQYF.

About this clonotype itself: At one of its ends the junction is not consistent with the germline gene, which may arise from a read error. The chain is built from TRBV6-1 and TRBJ1-5, with D unresolved. CDR3 length: 12 amino acids. Germline CDR1 is MNHNS and CDR2 is SASEGT. CDR3 region: CASSERWEPRHF. The CDR3 nucleotides read TGCGCCAGCAGTGAAAGGTGGGAGCCCCGGCATTTT.

This chain uses TRBV5-1 with TRBJ2-5; 10 bases match TRBD2. Trimming removed 0 bases from V and 13 bases from J; junction bases left unmatched: 6. The CDR3 extends over 13 amino acids. The germline gives CDR1 SGHRS, CDR2 YFSETQ. Here the CDR3 reads CASSLGTSGWGYF. Here the CDR3 DNA reads TGCGCCAGCAGCTTGGGGACTAGCGGCTGGGGGTACTTC. The complete variable domain, with remaining parts taken from reference TRBV5-1 and TRBJ2-5, reads KAGVTQTPRYLIKTRGQQVTLSCSPISGHRSVSWYQQTPGQGLQFLFEYFSETQRNKGNFPGRFSGRQFSNSRSEMNVSTLELGDSALYLCASSLGTSGWGYFGPGTRLLVL.

This clonotype was observed many times. The chain joins TRBV28 to TRBJ2-5, with a weak D call TRBD1 (6 bases). Germline V lookup: CDR1 MDHEN, CDR2 SYDVKM. V lost 9 bases, J lost 4 bases, and 30 bases lay in between. This CDR3 is built from 18 residues. The CDR3 DNA is TGTGCCAGACACGTACCTACCGGGACAAACTACCGACGAGAGACCCAGTACTTC. As protein: CARHVPTGTNYRRETQYF.

In this sample, this clonotype turned up a few times. V and J are TRBV20-1 and TRBJ1-5; a possible D gene is TRBD1 (5 bases). The germline gives CDR1 DFQATT, CDR2 SNEGSKA (reference sequence). The V gene lost 6 bases and the J gene lost 2 bases, with 14 bases spanning the gap. The CDR3 is made up of 14 amino acids. For the CDR3, the DNA is TGCAGTGCCGGTGAGGCGGGGGGCAATCAGCCCCAGCATTTT. It codes for CSAGEAGGNQPQHF.

This clonotype was found once. The chain has TRBV11-3 and TRBJ2-7, with D perhaps TRBD2 (5 bases). The CDR3 is 13 amino acids. Trimming left V 4 bases short and J 6 bases short, with 13 bases between. The germline V gene encodes CDR1 SGHNT and CDR2 YENEEA. CDR3 residues: CASSSVREGEQYF. The CDR3 DNA follows: TGTGCCAGCAGCTCAGTGCGTGAGGGCGAGCAGTACTTC.

This clonotype has just one count. One junction end does not reproduce the germline sequence, and a read error may be involved. J is TRBJ2-1 and V is TRBV6-2 or TRBV6-3; no clear D. The germline CDR1 and CDR2 sequences are MNHEY and SVGEGT. The CDR3 is made up of 14 amino acids. The CDR3 coding sequence is TGTGCCAGCAGTTACTCGACCAGGTACAATGAGCTGTTCTTC. Translated, it gives CASSYSTRYNELFF.

Regarding this clonotype: A read error may be the cause here, since a much bigger clone is one base away. The rearrangement uses TRBV7-9 and TRBJ2-5; D is unclear. The CDR3 is 12 amino acids. Germline V gene data show CDR1 as SEHNR and CDR2 as FQNEAQ (reference sequence). V was clipped by 10 bases and J by 5 bases, with 14 bases between them. This chain's CDR3 is CAILDSGETQYF. For the CDR3, the DNA is TGTGCCATCCTGGATAGTGGCGAGACCCAGTACTTC. The variable domain in full, completed from reference TRBV7-9 and TRBJ2-5, reads DTGVSQNPRHKITKRGQNVTFRCDPISEHNRLYWYRQTLGQGPEFLTYFQNEAQLEKSRLLSDRFSAERPKGSFSTLEIQRTEQGDSAMYLCAILDSGETQYFGPGTRLLVL.

On this clonotype itself: Since no conserved phenylalanine or tryptophan closes the CDR3, a read error is the likely cause. The chain links TRBV6-6 to TRBJ2-7, with unresolved D. Germline values: CDR1 MNHNY, CDR2 SVGAGI (reference sequence). This CDR3 contains 13 residues. The CDR3 reads CACSYGQNYEQYI. In DNA, the CDR3 is TGTGCCTGCAGTTACGGCCAGAACTACGAGCAGTACATC.